This T cell receptor beta chain was observed in a study of cytotoxic CD8 clonotypes in ibrutinib-treated CLL. Looking at the study overall: Samples averaged roughly 280,000 productive templates and some 91,000 productive rearrangements. Whole-study results and caveats: The study sampled sustained-remission and progressing patients at different times.

The germline V gene has CDR1 LNHDA and CDR2 SQIVND (reference sequence). Trimming shortened V by 2 bases and J by 1 base, and 5 bases separated the two germline ends. CDR3 length: 13 amino acids. On this clone itself: Its antigen is not known.

Sequencing was performed with immunoSEQ multiplex PCR; in TCRdb, only in-frame clones are kept and a portion is missing. Here the sample spans about 84,000 clones, more than 70% being singletons. About 2.2 micrograms of genomic DNA (from cryopreserved PBMCs) were used for TCR beta libraries. This TCR was recovered from a human donor with chronic lymphocytic leukemia. The genes are TRBV19 and TRBJ1-1; D gene ambiguous. The sequencing used PBMCs, collected before ibrutinib treatment. CDR3 DNA sequence: TGTGCCAGTAGTATAACAGAGAACACTGAAGCTTTCTTT. Translating gives CASSITENTEAFF.